These 29 T cell receptor beta chains share one sample of origin, sequenced in a study of beta chain features in type 1 diabetes. Study findings and constraints: Patients with Type 1 diabetes showed moderately but significantly shorter TCRB CDR3s in all four CD4+ subsets.

The antigens for these receptors are not known. As every portion of the isolated RNA was reverse transcribed, the sequencing read expressed TCRB transcripts. Clones were read by immunoSEQ multiplex PCR, and TCRdb kept only the in-frame ones, dropping some. The table has under 400,000 clones, over 10% seen once; the top ten hold around 0.01%. The sequenced sample consisted of naive CD4+ T cells from blood. These receptors were taken from a woman younger than 35 with type 1 diabetes.

There are a few counts of this clone. The genes are TRBV13 and TRBJ2-7; TRBD2 matches 11 bases. The CDR3 sequence is 16 residues long. The trim removed 5 bases at V and 0 bases at J, leaving 6 bases unmatched. Germline loops: CDR1 PRHDT, CDR2 FYEKMQ (reference sequence). The CDR3 DNA reads TGTGCCAGCAGCCTACAACTAGCGGGGGTCTCCTACGAGCAGTACTTC. It yields the protein CASSLQLAGVSYEQYF.

To note about this clone: This sample also contains other DNA sequences that code for the same CDR3. The rearrangement uses TRBV30 and TRBJ1-2; perhaps TRBD1 as D (5 bases). V lost 1 base and J 4 bases, leaving 7 bases between the germline ends. Germline V gene lookup returns CDR1 GTSNPN and CDR2 SVGIG (reference sequence). CDR3 size: 12 residues. CDR3 in DNA: TGTGCCTGGAGTGCCGGGGGCTATGGCTACACCTTC. This sequence encodes CAWSAGGYGYTF.

The chain links TRBV6-1 to TRBJ1-1; the D is unclear. V was pared by 5 bases and J by 1 base, with 8 bases between. The CDR3 extends over 13 amino acids. Germline V gives CDR1 MNHNS, CDR2 SASEGT. The CDR3 region has the DNA TGTGCCAGCAGTCCGGGGAGGAACACTGAAGCTTTCTTT. Amino acids: CASSPGRNTEAFF.

This clone was counted a few times. The chain joins TRBV25-1 to TRBJ2-4; 10 nucleotides line up with TRBD1. Germline V gene sequence: CDR1 MGHDK, CDR2 SYGVNS. The CDR3 runs 13 residues. V lost 6 bases and J lost 9; bases outside the gene matches: 5. The CDR3 DNA follows: TGTGCCAGCAGCGATGGACAGGGGGGCATTCAGTACTTC. Translation gives CASSDGQGGIQYF.

V and J are TRBV11-1 and TRBJ2-1, with 9 bases fitting TRBD1. The germline V gene has CDR1 SGHAT and CDR2 FQDESV (reference sequence). V lost 7 bases and J lost 5; bases outside the gene matches: 6. This CDR3 spans 14 amino acids. CDR3 sequence reads: CASIRDRVNNEQFF. DNA of the CDR3: TGTGCCAGCATCCGGGACAGGGTGAACAATGAGCAGTTCTTC. The full variable domain, with the rest looked up from reference TRBV11-1 and TRBJ2-1, is EAEVAQSPRYKITEKSQAVAFWCDPISGHATLYWYRQILGQGPELLVQFQDESVVDDSQLPKDRFSAERLKGVDSTLKIQPAELGDSAMYLCASIRDRVNNEQFFGPGTRLTVL.

V and J are TRBV5-1 and TRBJ2-2, with D possibly being TRBD2 (5 bases). There are 14 residues in the CDR3. Germline-derived CDR1 and CDR2 are SGHRS and YFSETQ. Trimming cost V 6 bases and J 6 bases, with 15 bases left between them. The CDR3 protein is CASTVAFRAGELFF. CDR3 coding DNA: TGCGCCAGCACTGTAGCGTTTAGGGCCGGGGAGCTGTTTTTT.

This clone was seen only a few times. V usage is TRBV7-2 and J usage is TRBJ2-1, with TRBD1 identical over 10 bases. V shed 1 base, J shed 6 bases, and the junction held 3 bases outside the gene matches. The length of the CDR3 is 15 residues. The germline V gene encodes CDR1 SGHTA and CDR2 FQGNSA. This chain's CDR3 is CASSLDGTGVNEQFF. Written as DNA, the CDR3 is TGTGCCAGCAGCTTAGACGGGACAGGGGTCAATGAGCAGTTCTTC.

V is TRBV28 and J is TRBJ2-7; TRBD1 matches at 11 bases. CDR1 MDHEN and CDR2 SYDVKM come from the germline V gene. The trim removed 4 bases at V and 2 bases at J, leaving 10 bases unmatched. The CDR3 totals 17 residues. For the CDR3, the DNA is TGTGCCAGCAGTTATTTGGTTACGGGACAGGGGGCCTACGAGCAGTACTTC. Protein sequence: CASSYLVTGQGAYEQYF. The full variable domain, in which reference TRBV28 and TRBJ2-7 provide the parts outside the CDR3, is DVKVTQSSRYLVKRTGEKVFLECVQDMDHENMFWYRQDPGLGLRLIYFSYDVKMKEKGDIPEGYSVSREKKERFSLILESASTNQTSMYLCASSYLVTGQGAYEQYFGPGTRLTVT.

The V call is TRBV6-5, the J call TRBJ2-7; TRBD2 agrees at 14 bases. V shed 4 bases and J 7 bases; nucleotides not matched to a gene: 6. This CDR3 region has 15 residues. The germline V gene encodes CDR1 MNHEY and CDR2 SVGAGI. CDR3 DNA sequence: TGTGCCAGCAGTTCGGGGACTAGCGGGAGAAGGGAGCAGTACTTC. This codes for CASSSGTSGRREQYF.

The table lists this clone with a few counts. The chain combines TRBV20-1 with TRBJ2-1; possible D gene TRBD1, 5 bases. Germline CDR1 is DFQATT and CDR2 is SNEGSKA (reference sequence). V gave up 7 bases and J gave up 2 bases, with 6 bases separating them. The CDR3 is made up of 11 amino acids. The CDR3 sequence is CSGGTYNEQFF. The CDR3 DNA reads as TGCAGTGGGGGCACCTACAATGAGCAGTTCTTC.

The J gene is TRBJ2-7, the V gene TRBV20-1; D might be TRBD1 (6 bases). V was cut by 6 bases and J by 4 bases, with 7 bases left in between. CDR1 and CDR2 (germline): DFQATT, SNEGSKA (reference sequence). CDR3 length: 10 amino acids. This CDR3 reads CSAQGYEQYF. The CDR3 region has the DNA TGCAGTGCCCAGGGGTACGAGCAGTACTTC.

This chain links TRBV9 with TRBJ2-1; D unresolved. V lost 0 bases and J 8 bases, leaving 12 bases between the germline ends. CDR3 length: 14 residues. Germline-derived CDR1 and CDR2 are SGDLS and YYNGEE. The DNA for the CDR3 is TGTGCCAGCAGCGTAGAAACGCTAACCCATGAGCAGTTCTTC. Translated, it gives CASSVETLTHEQFF.

This clone was found a few times. CDR3 DNA sequence: TGTGCCAGCAGCCCAGTAGCAGCGGGGCGTGGGAACAATGAGCAGTTCTTC. Amino acid sequence: CASSPVAAGRGNNEQFF. The V and J genes are TRBV7-2 and TRBJ2-1; TRBD2 agrees at 7 bases. V dropped 5 bases and J dropped 5; count of bases not matched to a gene: 15. This CDR3 has 17 amino acids. Germline-derived CDR1 and CDR2 are SGHTA and FQGNSA.

This clone was counted a few times. The V call is TRBV5-4, the J call TRBJ2-2, with D uncertain. The germline V gene encodes CDR1 SGHNT and CDR2 YYREEE (reference sequence). Deletions cut 6 bases from V and 5 bases from J, with 23 bases between. This CDR3 has 17 residues. The CDR3 DNA sequence: TGTGCCAGCATTGGAATAAGTGCCCGGAGAGCTACCGGGGAGCTGTTTTTT. This encodes CASIGISARRATGELFF.

The rearrangement joins TRBV7-2 to TRBJ2-3, with 8 bases that match TRBD2. V gave up 5 bases and J gave up 5 bases; unmatched junction bases: 3. The CDR3 is made up of 13 amino acids. Per the germline V gene, CDR1 is SGHTA and CDR2 is FQGNSA. Here the CDR3 DNA reads TGTGCCAGCAGCCGGGGGGGTGGAGATACGCAGTATTTT. Translating it yields CASSRGGGDTQYF.

The rearrangement uses TRBV5-4 and TRBJ2-5, with D possibly being TRBD2 (6 bases). This CDR3 has 14 amino acids. Trimming removed 2 bases from V and 3 bases from J, with 11 bases in between. Germline CDR1 is SGHNT and CDR2 is YYREEE (reference sequence). The chain's CDR3 is CASSFGGIEETQYF. CDR3 coding DNA: TGTGCCAGCAGCTTCGGGGGAATTGAAGAGACCCAGTACTTC.

Comment on this clone: Other DNA sequences in the sample encode the same CDR3. The genes are TRBV18 and TRBJ2-7; no firm D call. Trimming took 6 bases from V and 0 from J, leaving 6 bases between them. The CDR3 spans 12 residues. The germline V gene has CDR1 KGHSH and CDR2 LQKENI. CDR3 DNA sequence: TGTGCCAGCTCCCCTACCTCCTACGAGCAGTACTTC. Translating it yields CASSPTSYEQYF.

In its sample, this clone was seen a few times. The rearrangement uses TRBV30 and TRBJ2-1, with D perhaps matching TRBD2 (5 bases). Trimming left V 0 bases short and J 9 bases short, with 12 bases between. Germline V CDR1 and CDR2: GTSNPN, SVGIG (reference sequence). The CDR3 spans 13 residues. This CDR3 reads CAWSVGAVSEQFF. CDR3 coding DNA: TGTGCCTGGAGTGTAGGAGCGGTTTCTGAGCAGTTCTTC.

Here the CDR3 DNA reads TGTGCCAGCAGCGACAAAACAGGGGATTCACCCCTCCACTTT. The encoded protein is CASSDKTGDSPLHF. The chain carries TRBV7-9 and TRBJ1-6; TRBD1 aligns across 7 bases. CDR3 length: 14 residues. CDR1 is SEHNR, CDR2 FQNEAQ, per germline (reference sequence). V lost 5 bases, J lost 8 bases, and 6 bases stayed unmatched.

In this sample, this clone turned up a few times. The rearrangement links TRBV18 to TRBJ1-2; 9 positions agree with TRBD1. V lost 6 bases to trimming and J lost 4 bases; unmatched junction nucleotides: 6. The CDR3 is 14 amino acids. Looked up from germline, CDR1 is KGHSH and CDR2 is LQKENI. The CDR3 region is CASSTDRGSYGYTF. The DNA for the CDR3 is TGTGCCAGCTCGACGGACAGGGGAAGCTATGGCTACACCTTC.

This clone was seen more than once but under ten times. The V call is TRBV4-1, the J call TRBJ1-5, with D hard to call. This CDR3 has 13 residues. V gave up 1 base and J gave up 5 bases, with 6 bases separating them. The germline V gene has CDR1 MGHRA and CDR2 YSYEKL. In nucleotides, the CDR3 is TGCGCCAGCAGCCAAGCGGTTTATCAGCCCCAGCATTTT. This gives the protein CASSQAVYQPQHF.

V gene TRBV30 combines with J gene TRBJ2-7; tentative D call: TRBD2 (8 bases). CDR1 is GTSNPN and CDR2 is SVGIG in the germline V gene (reference sequence). This CDR3 contains 19 residues. V dropped 0 bases and J dropped 2 bases, with 26 bases sitting between them. CDR3 region: CAWSVLRDRVTSGTYEQYF. The DNA for the CDR3 is TGTGCCTGGAGTGTACTAAGAGACAGGGTAACTAGCGGAACCTACGAGCAGTACTTC.

The V and J genes are TRBV18 and TRBJ1-2, with 9 bases matching TRBD1. Germline V CDR1 and CDR2: KGHSH, LQKENI. This CDR3 is 13 amino acids long. Trimming removed 3 bases from V and 9 bases from J; junction bases left unmatched: 5. The CDR3 sequence: CASSPTGQGSYTF. The CDR3 nucleotides are TGTGCCAGCTCACCCACAGGACAGGGGAGCTACACCTTC. The variable domain in full, completed from reference TRBV18 and TRBJ1-2, reads NAGVMQNPRHLVRRRGQEARLRCSPMKGHSHVYWYRQLPEEGLKFMVYLQKENIIDESGMPKERFSAEFPKEGPSILRIQQVVRGDSAAYFCASSPTGQGSYTFGSGTRLTVV.

The sample holds a few counts of this clone. J is TRBJ2-5 and V is TRBV6-6, with a weak D call TRBD2 (5 bases). The CDR3 is 12 residues long. Trimming took off 6 bases at V and 5 bases at J, with 10 bases between the two ends. The V gene's germline CDR1 is MNHNY and CDR2 SVGAGI (reference sequence). The DNA for the CDR3 is TGTGCCAGCAGGGGCCCTAGCGAGACCCAGTACTTC. Protein sequence: CASRGPSETQYF.

This clone was counted between two and nine times. The chain is built from TRBV7-8 and TRBJ2-1; possible D gene TRBD2, 6 bases. Per the germline V gene, CDR1 is SGHVS and CDR2 is FQNEAQ. The CDR3 covers 15 residues. V shed 2 bases and J shed 5 bases, with 13 bases lying between them. The CDR3 DNA reads TGTGCCAGCAGCTTATCGCTAGCGTCCAACAATGAGCAGTTCTTC. This gives the protein CASSLSLASNNEQFF.

The chain uses TRBV5-1 and TRBJ2-2, with 7 bases that match TRBD2. CDR1 and CDR2 from the germline V gene are SGHRS and YFSETQ. Trimming cost V 0 bases and J 3 bases; bases outside gene matches: 8. This CDR3 has 17 residues. The CDR3: CASSLVGLADYTGELFF. The CDR3 bases are TGCGCCAGCAGCTTGGTCGGTCTAGCGGATTACACCGGGGAGCTGTTTTTT. The full variable domain, in which reference TRBV5-1 and TRBJ2-2 provide the parts outside the CDR3, is KAGVTQTPRYLIKTRGQQVTLSCSPISGHRSVSWYQQTPGQGLQFLFEYFSETQRNKGNFPGRFSGRQFSNSRSEMNVSTLELGDSALYLCASSLVGLADYTGELFFGEGSRLTVL.

The chain couples TRBV19 to TRBJ2-2; TRBD2 might be the D (6 bases). V dropped 7 bases and J dropped 8 bases, with 17 bases sitting between them. This CDR3 is built from 14 residues. Germline V gives CDR1 LNHDA, CDR2 SQIVND (reference sequence). This chain's CDR3 is CASKGAGVSGELFF. CDR3 in DNA: TGTGCCAGTAAAGGAGCGGGTGTTTCTGGGGAGCTGTTTTTT. The entire variable domain, with the rest obtained from reference TRBV19 and TRBJ2-2, is as follows: DGGITQSPKYLFRKEGQNVTLSCEQNLNHDAMYWYRQDPGQGLRLIYYSQIVNDFQKGDIAEGYSVSREKKESFPLTVTSAQKNPTAFYLCASKGAGVSGELFFGEGSRLTVL.

In its sample, this clone was seen a few times. This chain connects TRBV20-1 to TRBJ1-1; 8 bases agree with TRBD1. The CDR3 has 11 residues. Germline V gene lookup returns CDR1 DFQATT and CDR2 SNEGSKA (reference sequence). In DNA, the CDR3 is TGCAGAGCAGGGGGCAACACTGAAGCTTTCTTT. Residues: CRAGGNTEAFF.

This clone was detected only a few times. V usage is TRBV7-3 and J usage is TRBJ2-5, with 7 bases matching TRBD1. The length of the CDR3 is 15 residues. Trimming took 0 bases from V and 2 from J; bases not matched to a gene: 3. The germline V gene has CDR1 SGHTA and CDR2 FQGTGA. In nucleotides, the CDR3 is TGTGCCAGCAGCTTAACACCGGGACAGCAAGAGACCCAGTACTTC. Protein: CASSLTPGQQETQYF.